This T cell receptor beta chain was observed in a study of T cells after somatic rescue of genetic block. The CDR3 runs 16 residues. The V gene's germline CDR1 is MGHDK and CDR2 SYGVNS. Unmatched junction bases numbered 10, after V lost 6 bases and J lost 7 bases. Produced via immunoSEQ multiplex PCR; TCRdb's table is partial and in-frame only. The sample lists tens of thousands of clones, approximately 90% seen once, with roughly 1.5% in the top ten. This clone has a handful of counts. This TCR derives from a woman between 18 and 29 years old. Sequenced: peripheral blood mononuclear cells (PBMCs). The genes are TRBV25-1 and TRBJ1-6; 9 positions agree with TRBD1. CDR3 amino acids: CASRALNRGQNSPLHF. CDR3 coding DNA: TGTGCCAGCAGGGCTCTTAACAGGGGGCAGAATTCACCCCTCCACTTT.